The 26 T cell receptor beta chains presented below share a single source sample, sequenced in a study of T cell changes during pregnancy in multiple sclerosis. Sequencing used immunoSEQ multiplex PCR; TCRdb keeps in-frame clones, though not all of them. The repertoire consists of 30,000 to 35,000 clones, with approximately 90% occurring once and the leading ten covering roughly 4%. The material was CD8+ T cells from peripheral blood mononuclear cells, obtained in the third trimester of pregnancy. These receptors were collected from a female donor with multiple sclerosis, enrolled in a pregnancy study.

This CDR3 reads CASSGGGANIQYF. The CDR3 DNA reads TGTGCCAGCAGTGGTGGGGGGGCCAACATTCAGTACTTC. The chain combines TRBV2 with TRBJ2-4; the D gene is possibly TRBD2 (7 bases). CDR3 length equals 13 residues. CDR1 SNHLY and CDR2 FYNNEI come from the germline V gene. Between the trimmed V and J ends, which lost 4 bases and 7 bases, there was a span of 11 bases.

The chain joins TRBV13 to TRBJ2-7; 7 bases are shared with TRBD1. Trimming took 5 bases from V and 0 from J; bases not matched to a gene: 7. Germline CDR1 reads PRHDT; CDR2 reads FYEKMQ (reference sequence). The CDR3 covers 15 residues. CDR3 nucleotide sequence: TGTGCCAGCAGCAAAAGGGGGCTAGACTCCTACGAGCAGTACTTC. Translated: CASSKRGLDSYEQYF.

The V gene is TRBV4-2, the J gene TRBJ1-3; D is unclear. The CDR3 extends over 16 amino acids. Germline CDR1 is LGHNA and CDR2 is YNFKEQ. V shed 0 bases and J shed 0 bases, with 9 bases lying between them. CDR3 DNA: TGTGCCAGCAGCCAAGAAGATGCCAGCTCTGGAAACACCATATATTTT. This translates into CASSQEDASSGNTIYF.

The CDR3 coding sequence is TGTGCCAGCAGGGAGGGTCGTTTAGTGACCGGGGAGCTGTTTTTT. It encodes CASREGRLVTGELFF. This chain links TRBV13 with TRBJ2-2, with a possible D match to TRBD2 (6 bases). Germline loops: CDR1 PRHDT, CDR2 FYEKMQ (reference sequence). Trimming left V 6 bases short and J 5 bases short, with 16 bases between. This CDR3 contains 15 residues.

In its sample, this clone was seen once. The chain has TRBV7-6 and TRBJ2-3; D perhaps matches TRBD1 (5 bases). The ends were cut back, 5 bases at V and 7 bases at J, with 22 bases in the middle. In germline, CDR1 is SGHVS, CDR2 FNYEAQ. The CDR3 loop spans 16 amino acids. The CDR3 nucleotides are TGTGCCAGCAGCCTCCCGGCAGGGCCCGAACTCAATACGCAGTATTTT. This translates into CASSLPAGPELNTQYF. Combining the CDR3 with reference TRBV7-6 and TRBJ2-3 gives the whole variable domain GAGVSQSPRYKVTKRGQDVALRCDPISGHVSLYWYRQALGQGPEFLTYFNYEAQQDKSGLPNDRFSAERPEGSISTLTIQRTEQRDSAMYRCASSLPAGPELNTQYFGPGTRLTVL.

The chain is built from TRBV6-4 and TRBJ2-1, with TRBD1 matching over 8 bases. This CDR3 has 14 residues. V dropped 6 bases and J dropped 9; count of bases not matched to a gene: 10. Germline V CDR1 and CDR2: MRHNA, SNTAGT. CDR3 sequence: CASSGDRISGEQFF. The CDR3 nucleotides are TGTGCCAGCAGCGGGGACAGGATTAGTGGTGAGCAGTTCTTC.

The V and J genes are TRBV4-1 and TRBJ1-1, with TRBD1 matching 8 bases. The V and J ends lost 4 bases and 9 bases, in that order; junction bases with no gene match: 7. The CDR3 has 13 residues. Germline values: CDR1 MGHRA, CDR2 YSYEKL. The CDR3 bases are TGCGCCAGCAGCCCCGGACAGGGCGAGAAAGCTTTCTTT. Its protein product is CASSPGQGEKAFF.

J is TRBJ1-2 and V is TRBV4-3, with D possibly being TRBD1 (6 bases). The length of the CDR3 is 15 residues. The germline CDR1 and CDR2 sequences are LGHNA and YSLEER. Trimming shortened V by 4 bases and J by 3 bases, and 15 bases separated the two germline ends. The CDR3 DNA is TGCGCCAGCAGCCTAGGACAGCTCCCTGACTATGGCTACACCTTC. It encodes CASSLGQLPDYGYTF.

The V call is TRBV19, the J call TRBJ1-3, with TRBD1 matching 7 bases. The germline gives CDR1 LNHDA, CDR2 SQIVND (reference sequence). This CDR3 is 15 amino acids long. V was clipped by 10 bases and J by 0 bases; unmatched bases: 9. Here the CDR3 DNA reads TGTGCCACCCAACGGGACAGTTTCTCTGGAAACACCATATATTTT. Translated, it gives CATQRDSFSGNTIYF.

The genes are TRBV7-9 and TRBJ2-7; 8 nucleotides line up with TRBD1. CDR3 length equals 15 residues. In germline, CDR1 is SEHNR, CDR2 FQNEAQ (reference sequence). V trimming: 2 bases; J trimming: 5 bases; junction bases outside the gene matches: 8. CDR3 in amino acids: CASSLPGQDMNEQYF. The CDR3 bases are TGTGCCAGCAGCTTACCGGGACAGGACATGAACGAGCAGTACTTC.

This chain connects TRBV7-8 to TRBJ1-5; tentative D call: TRBD1 (6 bases). V lost 1 base and J 6 bases, leaving 7 bases between the germline ends. The CDR3 has 13 amino acids. Germline CDR1 SGHVS, CDR2 FQNEAQ. CDR3 DNA sequence: TGTGCCAGCAGCTTAGGGGGGCGTCAGCCCCAGCATTTT. This translates into CASSLGGRQPQHF. Full variable domain (remainder filled in from reference TRBV7-8 and TRBJ1-5): GAGVSQSPRYKVAKRGQDVALRCDPISGHVSLFWYQQALGQGPEFLTYFQNEAQLDKSGLPSDRFFAERPEGSVSTLKIQRTQQEDSAVYLCASSLGGRQPQHFGDGTRLSIL.

The V gene is TRBV9, the J gene TRBJ1-2; maybe TRBD1 (5 bases). Germline V gene sequence: CDR1 SGDLS, CDR2 YYNGEE. This CDR3 region has 14 residues. V lost 5 bases and J lost 4, with 15 bases in between. CDR3 residues: CASSPGGGVYGYTF. CDR3 nucleotides: TGTGCCAGCAGTCCTGGTGGAGGGGTCTATGGCTACACCTTC.

This chain links TRBV29-1 with TRBJ2-1; TRBD1 aligns across 7 bases. The germline gives CDR1 SQVTM, CDR2 ANQGSEA. The junction had 6 bases not matched to a gene; V was cut back by 6 bases and J by 4 bases. The CDR3 length is 13 residues. The CDR3 DNA reads as TGCAGCGTCCGGACAGGTTATTACAATGAGCAGTTCTTC. This sequence encodes CSVRTGYYNEQFF.

The chain employs TRBV2 and TRBJ2-2; D unresolved. CDR1 and CDR2 from the germline V gene are SNHLY and FYNNEI. Trimming cost V 7 bases and J 2 bases, with 2 bases left between them. CDR3 length equals 11 residues. CDR3 nucleotides: TGTGCCAGCACAAACACCGGGGAGCTGTTTTTT. It yields the protein CASTNTGELFF.

The chain recombines TRBV19 with TRBJ1-2, with 8 bases aligning to TRBD1. Trimming at V came to 3 bases and at J to 7 bases, leaving 4 bases not matched to a gene. Germline V gives CDR1 LNHDA, CDR2 SQIVND (reference sequence). This CDR3 has 13 residues. The CDR3, as DNA: TGTGCCAGTAGTATCGAACAGGGGGGTGGCTACACCTTC. This sequence encodes CASSIEQGGGYTF.

This rearrangement joins TRBV2 to TRBJ1-4; the D gene is possibly TRBD1 (6 bases). With 6 bases removed from V and 0 bases from J, the gap between germline ends came to 11 bases. CDR1 and CDR2 (germline): SNHLY, FYNNEI. CDR3 length equals 15 residues. The CDR3 DNA is TGTGCCAGCAGGGCAACAGGGTCAACTAATGAAAAACTGTTTTTT. This codes for CASRATGSTNEKLFF.

CDR3 coding DNA: TGTGCCAGCAGCGTGCGGGACGGCTACGAGCAGTACTTC. It translates to CASSVRDGYEQYF. V is TRBV5-5 and J is TRBJ2-7, with D tentatively TRBD2 (6 bases). The germline CDR1 and CDR2 sequences are SGHKS and YYEKEE (reference sequence). V was shortened by 4 bases and J by 3 bases, with 11 bases between the two germline ends. This CDR3 is built from 13 residues.

This clone was picked up a small number of times. The genes are TRBV7-9 and TRBJ1-1; a possible D gene is TRBD1 (5 bases). CDR3 length: 16 residues. The V and J ends lost 6 bases and 4 bases respectively, with 21 bases between them. CDR1 and CDR2 (germline): SEHNR, FQNEAQ (reference sequence). The chain's CDR3 is CASRPTRSRVGTEAFF. For the CDR3, the DNA is TGTGCCAGCAGGCCGACTCGCTCCAGGGTCGGCACTGAAGCTTTCTTT.

The gene calls are TRBV6-1 and TRBJ2-5, with D tentatively TRBD2 (7 bases). From germline, CDR1 is MNHNS and CDR2 SASEGT. V lost 3 bases and J 8 bases, leaving 13 bases between the germline ends. The CDR3 is made up of 13 amino acids. The CDR3 loop is CASSEEGGGTQYF. The CDR3 bases are TGTGCCAGCAGTGAGGAGGGGGGGGGCACCCAGTACTTC.

The chain employs TRBV15 and TRBJ1-6, with D unresolved. V was trimmed by 8 bases and J by 7 bases, leaving 12 bases between them. This CDR3 contains 13 residues. Germline V CDR1 and CDR2: LNHNV, YYDKDF (reference sequence). In DNA form, the CDR3 reads TGTGCCACCTCCGGAGGGCTAAATTCACCCCTCCACTTT. Amino acids: CATSGGLNSPLHF.

Only one count was recorded for this clone. The chain recombines TRBV4-2 with TRBJ2-2; maybe TRBD1 (5 bases). This CDR3 has 16 amino acids. V shed 0 bases and J shed 1 base, with 9 bases lying between them. Germline loops: CDR1 LGHNA, CDR2 YNFKEQ. CDR3 in DNA: TGTGCCAGCAGCCAAGAAGGGGTGGGGAACACCGGGGAGCTGTTTTTT. Residues: CASSQEGVGNTGELFF.

The chain is built from TRBV6-6 and TRBJ2-2; D is ambiguous. Trimming stripped 0 bases from V and 0 bases from J, with 8 bases between. The CDR3 totals 16 residues. CDR1 and CDR2 from the germline V gene are MNHNY and SVGAGI (reference sequence). CDR3 nucleotides: TGTGCCAGCAGTTACTCGGCACCCGCGAACACCGGGGAGCTGTTTTTT. Translating it yields CASSYSAPANTGELFF.

V usage is TRBV4-3 and J usage is TRBJ2-4, with D possibly being TRBD2 (6 bases). The CDR3 loop spans 17 amino acids. Germline CDR1 is LGHNA and CDR2 is YSLEER. V was trimmed by 0 bases and J by 2 bases, leaving 14 bases between them. CDR3 sequence reads: CASSQDLSEGPKNIQYF. DNA of the CDR3: TGCGCCAGCAGCCAAGATTTGTCGGAGGGCCCCAAAAACATTCAGTACTTC.

The chain is built from TRBV11-2 and TRBJ1-2, with 9 nucleotides matching TRBD1. V gave up 0 bases and J gave up 3 bases; unmatched junction bases: 8. This CDR3 contains 17 residues. From germline, CDR1 is SGHAT and CDR2 FQNNGV. The DNA of the CDR3 is TGTGCCAGCAGCTTAGATCTCGGGACAGGGTACGACTATGGCTACACCTTC. Its protein product is CASSLDLGTGYDYGYTF.

The V call is TRBV13, the J call TRBJ1-2; D may be TRBD1 (6 bases). This CDR3 has 16 amino acids. Trimming stripped 8 bases from V and 0 bases from J, with 19 bases between. Germline CDR1 PRHDT, CDR2 FYEKMQ (reference sequence). The CDR3 spells CASDERTVSTNYGYTF. The CDR3 DNA follows: TGTGCCAGCGACGAACGGACAGTCTCAACTAACTATGGCTACACCTTC.

V and J are TRBV4-3 and TRBJ2-3; 8 bases are shared with TRBD2. Looked up from germline, CDR1 is LGHNA and CDR2 is YSLEER. This CDR3 is 16 amino acids long. V shed 4 bases and J 4 bases; nucleotides not matched to a gene: 10. CDR3 nucleotides: TGCGCCAGCAGCCCGTCCTTGGCGGGGGGTTCAGATACGCAGTATTTT. This sequence encodes CASSPSLAGGSDTQYF.